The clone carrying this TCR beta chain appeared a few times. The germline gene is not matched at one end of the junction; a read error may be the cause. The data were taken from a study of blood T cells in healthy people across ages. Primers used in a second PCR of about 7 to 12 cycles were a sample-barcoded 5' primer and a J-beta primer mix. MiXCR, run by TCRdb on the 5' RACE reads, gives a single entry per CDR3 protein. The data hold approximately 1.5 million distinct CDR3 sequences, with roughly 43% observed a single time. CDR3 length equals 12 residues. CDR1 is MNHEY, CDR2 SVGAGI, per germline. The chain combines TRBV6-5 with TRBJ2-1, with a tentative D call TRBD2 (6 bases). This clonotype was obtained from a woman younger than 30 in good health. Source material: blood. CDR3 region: CAGRSTSLEQFF. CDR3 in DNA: TGTGCCGGCAGGTCGACTAGTCTTGAGCAGTTCTTC.